These T cell receptor beta chains were read from a single sample in a study of OX40 agonist ivuxolimab in advanced cancers. The data were produced by immunoSEQ multiplex PCR, yet TCRdb's version contains in-frame clones alone and is incomplete. Among roughly 80,000 clones listed, 90% were seen once. Source: CD4+ or CD8+ T cells sorted from blood, taken in a trial of the OX40 agonist ivuxolimab. These receptors originate from an adult with an advanced solid tumor such as melanoma, head and neck, liver or kidney cancer. Each CDR3 is given with its conserved first and last residue. The D gene is left open where the match is weak. Expanded clones are given a class, and other clones once, few, many or no size at all.

clone_size: NA
d_call: NA
j_call: TRBJ2-1
v_call: TRBV27
cdr3_length: 18
cdr3_aa: CASSFNSLAARVYNEQFF
cdr3_nt: TGTGCCAGCAGTTTTAATTCTCTGGCGGCTCGGGTCTACAATGAGCAGTTCTTC

clone_size: once
d_call: TRBD2
j_call: TRBJ2-7
v_call: TRBV7-8
cdr3_length: 18
cdr3_aa: CASSPPRLAGLSSYEQYF
cdr3_nt: TGTGCCAGCAGCCCCCCGAGACTAGCGGGATTAAGCTCCTACGAGCAGTACTTC

clone_size: NA
d_call: TRBD2
j_call: TRBJ2-3
v_call: TRBV5-1
cdr3_length: 15
cdr3_aa: CASSSSGGAADTQYF
cdr3_nt: TGCGCCAGCAGCTCAAGCGGGGGGGCGGCAGATACGCAGTATTTT

clone_size: NA
d_call: NA
j_call: TRBJ2-1
v_call: TRBV7-9
cdr3_length: 14
cdr3_aa: CASSIRDSYNEQFF
cdr3_nt: TGTGCCAGCAGCATCCGGGACTCTTACAATGAGCAGTTCTTC

clone_size: NA
d_call: NA
j_call: TRBJ2-5
v_call: TRBV5-5
cdr3_length: 13
cdr3_aa: CASSLELVGTQYF
cdr3_nt: TGTGCCAGCAGCTTGGAGTTGGTTGGGACCCAGTACTTC

clone_size: NA
d_call: NA
j_call: TRBJ1-1
v_call: TRBV19
cdr3_length: 15
cdr3_aa: CASSIYDGMNTEAFF
cdr3_nt: TGTGCCAGTAGTATATATGACGGGATGAACACTGAAGCTTTCTTT

clone_size: NA
d_call: NA
j_call: TRBJ2-7
v_call: TRBV5-1
cdr3_length: 13
cdr3_aa: CASKRGGGYEQYF
cdr3_nt: TGCGCCAGCAAAAGGGGGGGAGGCTACGAGCAGTACTTC

clone_size: NA
d_call: NA
j_call: TRBJ2-1
v_call: TRBV6-4
cdr3_length: 16
cdr3_aa: CASSDRQYRHNNEQFF
cdr3_nt: TGTGCCAGCAGTGACCGCCAGTACCGCCACAACAATGAGCAGTTCTTC

clone_size: NA
d_call: NA
j_call: TRBJ1-1
v_call: TRBV27
cdr3_length: 13
cdr3_aa: CASRPRDSSEAFF
cdr3_nt: TGTGCCAGCAGGCCCCGTGATAGTTCTGAAGCTTTCTTT

clone_size: NA
d_call: NA
j_call: TRBJ2-7
v_call: TRBV4-2
cdr3_length: 14
cdr3_aa: CASSQRGEGYEQYF
cdr3_nt: TGTGCCAGCAGCCAAAGGGGGGAGGGCTACGAGCAGTACTTC

clone_size: NA
d_call: NA
j_call: TRBJ2-5
v_call: TRBV5-1
cdr3_length: 16
cdr3_aa: CASSLAAGSYQETQYF
cdr3_nt: TGCGCCAGCAGCTTGGCCGCGGGATCCTACCAAGAGACCCAGTACTTC

clone_size: NA
d_call: NA
j_call: TRBJ1-4
v_call: TRBV6-6
cdr3_length: 14
cdr3_aa: CASSFRGVGEKLFF
cdr3_nt: TGTGCCAGCAGTTTTCGGGGGGTCGGGGAAAAACTGTTTTTT

clone_size: NA
d_call: NA
j_call: TRBJ1-2
v_call: TRBV6-1
cdr3_length: 14
cdr3_aa: CASSPGGGGYGYTF
cdr3_nt: TGTGCCAGCAGTCCGGGGGGGGGAGGCTATGGCTACACCTTC

clone_size: NA
d_call: TRBD1
j_call: TRBJ1-2
v_call: TRBV30
cdr3_length: 16
cdr3_aa: CAWSADTGGANYGYTF
cdr3_nt: TGTGCCTGGAGTGCCGATACAGGGGGCGCGAACTATGGCTACACCTTC

clone_size: NA
d_call: NA
j_call: TRBJ1-2
v_call: TRBV5-1
cdr3_length: 15
cdr3_aa: CASSLAVRDRYGYTF
cdr3_nt: TGCGCCAGCAGCTTGGCCGTGAGAGACCGGTATGGCTACACCTTC

clone_size: NA
d_call: NA
j_call: TRBJ1-1
v_call: TRBV6-4
cdr3_length: 13
cdr3_aa: CASSDNLNTEAFF
cdr3_nt: TGTGCCAGCAGTGACAACTTGAACACTGAAGCTTTCTTT

clone_size: NA
d_call: NA
j_call: TRBJ2-7
v_call: TRBV7-2
cdr3_length: 17
cdr3_aa: CASSLYIELGEPYEQYF
cdr3_nt: TGTGCCAGCAGCTTATATATCGAACTAGGGGAGCCCTACGAGCAGTACTTC

clone_size: NA
d_call: NA
j_call: TRBJ2-1
v_call: TRBV6-5
cdr3_length: 15
cdr3_aa: CASSQQGSQYNEQFF
cdr3_nt: TGTGCCAGCAGTCAACAGGGTTCACAATACAATGAGCAGTTCTTC

clone_size: NA
d_call: NA
j_call: TRBJ2-4
v_call: TRBV7-2
cdr3_length: 16
cdr3_aa: CASSSLLARAKNIQYF
cdr3_nt: TGTGCCAGCAGCTCGCTGCTAGCGCGCGCCAAAAACATTCAGTACTTC

clone_size: NA
d_call: NA
j_call: TRBJ2-3
v_call: TRBV20-1
cdr3_length: 11
cdr3_aa: CSASHTDTQYF
cdr3_nt: TGCAGTGCATCTCACACAGATACGCAGTATTTT

clone_size: NA
d_call: TRBD1
j_call: TRBJ1-1
v_call: TRBV28
cdr3_length: 13
cdr3_aa: CATLTGLNTEAFF
cdr3_nt: TGTGCCACCCTGACAGGGTTGAACACTGAAGCTTTCTTT

clone_size: NA
d_call: NA
j_call: TRBJ1-5
v_call: TRBV28
cdr3_length: 15
cdr3_aa: CASRVGRLSNQPQHF
cdr3_nt: TGTGCCAGCAGGGTGGGACGGCTTAGCAATCAGCCCCAGCATTTT

clone_size: NA
d_call: NA
j_call: TRBJ1-2
v_call: TRBV6-1
cdr3_length: 11
cdr3_aa: CASSQGYGYTF
cdr3_nt: TGTGCCAGCAGTCAGGGCTACGGCTACACCTTC

clone_size: NA
d_call: NA
j_call: TRBJ2-2
v_call: TRBV11-3
cdr3_length: 14
cdr3_aa: CASSSRKGTGELFF
cdr3_nt: TGTGCCAGCAGCTCCCGCAAGGGGACCGGGGAGCTGTTTTTT

clone_size: NA
d_call: TRBD2
j_call: TRBJ2-1
v_call: TRBV7-2
cdr3_length: 14
cdr3_aa: CASSLEGGQAEQFF
cdr3_nt: TGTGCCAGCAGCTTAGAGGGAGGGCAGGCAGAGCAGTTCTTC

clone_size: NA
d_call: NA
j_call: TRBJ2-3
v_call: TRBV5-7
cdr3_length: 15
cdr3_aa: CASLGAGSSADTQYF
cdr3_nt: TGTGCCAGCCTTGGGGCTGGGAGTTCCGCAGATACGCAGTATTTT

clone_size: NA
d_call: TRBD2
j_call: TRBJ2-1
v_call: TRBV11-3
cdr3_length: 14
cdr3_aa: CASSLDPSGGLQFF
cdr3_nt: TGTGCCAGCAGCTTAGATCCTAGCGGGGGGTTGCAGTTCTTC

clone_size: NA
d_call: TRBD2
j_call: TRBJ2-1
v_call: TRBV7-2
cdr3_length: 17
cdr3_aa: CASSLGVAGGPYNEQFF
cdr3_nt: TGTGCCAGCAGCTTAGGAGTAGCGGGGGGCCCTTACAATGAGCAGTTCTTC

clone_size: NA
d_call: TRBD1
j_call: TRBJ1-3
v_call: TRBV7-2
cdr3_length: 14
cdr3_aa: CASSGQGTGNTIYF
cdr3_nt: TGTGCCAGCAGCGGACAGGGTACTGGAAACACCATATATTTT

clone_size: NA
d_call: NA
j_call: TRBJ2-7
v_call: TRBV7-2
cdr3_length: 13
cdr3_aa: CASSLVRGYEQYF
cdr3_nt: TGTGCCAGCAGCTTGGTAAGGGGCTACGAGCAGTACTTC

clone_size: NA
d_call: NA
j_call: TRBJ1-5
v_call: TRBV4-1
cdr3_length: 17
cdr3_aa: CASRDRHSVLNNQPQHF
cdr3_nt: TGCGCCAGCAGGGACAGACATTCGGTCCTCAACAATCAGCCCCAGCATTTT

clone_size: once
d_call: TRBD1
j_call: TRBJ2-7
v_call: TRBV2
cdr3_length: 15
cdr3_aa: CASRPRGQGQGEQYF
cdr3_nt: TGTGCCAGCAGGCCCCGGGGACAGGGGCAGGGCGAGCAGTACTTC

clone_size: NA
d_call: TRBD1
j_call: TRBJ1-5
v_call: TRBV6-1
cdr3_length: 18
cdr3_aa: CASSESGQGAWSGQPQHF
cdr3_nt: TGTGCCAGCAGTGAATCAGGACAGGGGGCCTGGTCGGGTCAGCCCCAGCATTTT

clone_size: NA
d_call: TRBD2
j_call: TRBJ2-5
v_call: TRBV11-3
cdr3_length: 16
cdr3_aa: CASSLSTSGEAETQYF
cdr3_nt: TGTGCCAGCAGCTTAAGTACTAGCGGGGAGGCAGAGACCCAGTACTTC

clone_size: NA
d_call: TRBD1
j_call: TRBJ1-2
v_call: TRBV27
cdr3_length: 15
cdr3_aa: CASSLSPGQNYGYTF
cdr3_nt: TGTGCCAGCAGTTTATCTCCGGGACAGAACTATGGCTACACCTTC

clone_size: once
d_call: NA
j_call: TRBJ1-2
v_call: TRBV6-5
cdr3_length: 13
cdr3_aa: CASSYGRVYGYTF
cdr3_nt: TGTGCCAGCAGTTACGGAAGGGTCTATGGCTACACCTTC

clone_size: NA
d_call: NA
j_call: TRBJ2-7
v_call: TRBV7-6
cdr3_length: 11
cdr3_aa: CASSLAHEQYF
cdr3_nt: TGTGCCAGCAGCTTAGCTCACGAGCAGTACTTC

clone_size: NA
d_call: NA
j_call: TRBJ1-1
v_call: TRBV2
cdr3_length: 13
cdr3_aa: CASSEAGKFEAFF
cdr3_nt: TGTGCCAGCAGTGAAGCCGGAAAGTTTGAAGCTTTCTTT

clone_size: NA
d_call: NA
j_call: TRBJ2-1
v_call: TRBV2
cdr3_length: 15
cdr3_aa: CASTVGLATINEQFF
cdr3_nt: TGTGCCAGCACGGTTGGACTGGCCACAATCAATGAGCAGTTCTTC

clone_size: NA
d_call: NA
j_call: TRBJ1-2
v_call: TRBV11-3
cdr3_length: 14
cdr3_aa: CASSLDPPAGGYTF
cdr3_nt: TGTGCCAGCAGCTTAGATCCCCCCGCTGGGGGCTACACCTTC

clone_size: once
d_call: NA
j_call: TRBJ1-2
v_call: TRBV4-2
cdr3_length: 13
cdr3_aa: CASSQEVYYGYTF
cdr3_nt: TGTGCCAGCAGCCAAGAGGTATACTATGGCTACACCTTC